Sequencing of this TCR beta chain was carried out in a study of CD8 T cells in ankylosing spondylitis (dated by TCRdb to 2017 to 2019). About the full investigation: The study set out to find disease-linked TCR variants by profiling T cell receptor beta repertoires in ankylosing spondylitis patients and healthy donors. Peripheral blood was sampled, and synovial fluid was also collected from ankylosing spondylitis patients. The full study cohort comprised about 25 ankylosing spondylitis patients and approximately 100 healthy donors. Overall study results and their limits: The disease-linked clones had a CD8+ phenotype and were found at relatively low frequencies in peripheral blood. Significant enrichment of the disease-linked clones was reported in matched synovial fluid samples from ankylosing spondylitis patients. Blood from ankylosing spondylitis patients appeared to be characterized by a TCR beta motif composed of about 8 highly homologous amino acid variants. Some motif variants had previously been reported in the synovial fluid and blood of reactive arthritis patients, which suggests shared mechanisms of disease initiation.

The sequencer listed for this sample is Illumina HiSeq 2500. Quantitative 5'-RACE with molecular barcodes was the method used to prepare the TCR beta libraries. In the source study's methods: Disease-linked TCR variants were identified with a new computational method built on a probabilistic model of VDJ rearrangement. TCRdb reworked the public reads: Q25 trimming with fastp, MiXCR clone assembly, productive beta chains retained. For every CDR3 protein sequence, its rows merge into one entry that carries the most common genes and DNA. TCRdb, not the original authors, processed these V and J calls. Counted in this sample were 100,000 or so distinct CDR3 sequences; approximately 25% of them appeared once. The top ten clones comprise 12% of the sample. Synovial fluid samples and blood samples obtained from the same ankylosing spondylitis patients were matched. The CDR3 goes from the cysteine to the phenylalanine over 13 residues. Only the CDR3 DNA stays, 39 bases, in frame from base 1. The germline ends are 17 bases apart after V is trimmed by 10 bases and J by 5 bases. CDR1 SEHNR and CDR2 FQNEAQ are derived from the germline V gene (reference sequence).

This clonotype was seen ten or more times. Its cognate antigen has yet to be identified. Per-base qualities were not stored, and no clone one base away is much larger. This TCR was sampled from a male donor with ankylosing spondylitis. Sample: synovial fluid, either unsorted or a sorted T cell fraction (not recorded which). Here the chain combines TRBV7-9 and TRBJ2-5; confidence is insufficient to name the D gene. The CDR3 protein is CAKSHGLRETQYF. Read as DNA, the sequence is TGTGCCAAGAGTCACGGCTTGAGGGAGACCCAGTACTTC. The CDR3, completed at both ends by the reference TRBV7-9 and TRBJ2-5 genes, gives the full variable domain DTGVSQNPRHKITKRGQNVTFRCDPISEHNRLYWYRQTLGQGPEFLTYFQNEAQLEKSRLLSDRFSAERPKGSFSTLEIQRTEQGDSAMYLCAKSHGLRETQYFGPGTRLLVL.